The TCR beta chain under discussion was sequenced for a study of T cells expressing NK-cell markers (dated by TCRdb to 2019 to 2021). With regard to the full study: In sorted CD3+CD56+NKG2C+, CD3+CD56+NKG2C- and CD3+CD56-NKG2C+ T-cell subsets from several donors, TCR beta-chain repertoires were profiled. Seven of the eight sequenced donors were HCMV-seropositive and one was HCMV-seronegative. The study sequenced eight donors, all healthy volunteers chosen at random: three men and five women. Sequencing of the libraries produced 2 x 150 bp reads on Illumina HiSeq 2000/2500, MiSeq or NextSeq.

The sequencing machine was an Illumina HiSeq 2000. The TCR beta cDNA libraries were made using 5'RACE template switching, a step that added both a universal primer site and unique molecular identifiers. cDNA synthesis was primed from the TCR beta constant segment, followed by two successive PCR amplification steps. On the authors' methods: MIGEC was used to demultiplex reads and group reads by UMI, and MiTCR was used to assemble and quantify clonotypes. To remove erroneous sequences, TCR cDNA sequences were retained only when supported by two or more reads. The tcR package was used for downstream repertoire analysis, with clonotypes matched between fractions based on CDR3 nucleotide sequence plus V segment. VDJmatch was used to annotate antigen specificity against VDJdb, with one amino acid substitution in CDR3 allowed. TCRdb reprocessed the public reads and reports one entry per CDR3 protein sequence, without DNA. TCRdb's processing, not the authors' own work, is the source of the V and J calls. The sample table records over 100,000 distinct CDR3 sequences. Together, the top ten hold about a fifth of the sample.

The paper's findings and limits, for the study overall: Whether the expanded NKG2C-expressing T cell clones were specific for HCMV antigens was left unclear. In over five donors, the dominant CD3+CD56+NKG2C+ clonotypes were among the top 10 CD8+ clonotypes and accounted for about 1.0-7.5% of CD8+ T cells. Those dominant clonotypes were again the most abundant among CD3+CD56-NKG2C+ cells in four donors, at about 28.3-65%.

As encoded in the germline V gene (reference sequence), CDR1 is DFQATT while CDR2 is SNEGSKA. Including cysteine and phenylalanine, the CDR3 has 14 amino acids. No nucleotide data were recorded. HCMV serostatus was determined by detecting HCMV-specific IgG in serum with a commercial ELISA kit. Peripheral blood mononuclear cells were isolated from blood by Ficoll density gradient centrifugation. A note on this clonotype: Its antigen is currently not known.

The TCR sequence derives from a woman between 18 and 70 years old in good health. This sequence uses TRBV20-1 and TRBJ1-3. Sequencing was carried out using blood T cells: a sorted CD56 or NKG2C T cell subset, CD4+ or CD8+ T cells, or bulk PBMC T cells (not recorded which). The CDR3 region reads CSARDYTSGNTIYF.